This T cell receptor (beta chain) was profiled in a study of siplizumab effects on memory and regulatory T cells. Assay used: immunoSEQ multiplex PCR; TCRdb lists only in-frame clones, some missing. In the table there are approximately 100,000 clones, about 90% of which are singletons. Germline V CDR1 and CDR2: SGHNT, YENEEA. The V gene lost 6 bases and the J gene lost 0 bases, with 6 bases spanning the gap. CDR3 length: 13 amino acids. Sequencing input: Tregs sorted from blood. This clonotype was sampled from a human donor in good health. This chain connects TRBV11-3 to TRBJ2-1, with D perhaps matching TRBD2 (5 bases). The CDR3 region is CASSRDSYNEQFF. In DNA form, the CDR3 reads TGTGCCAGCAGTCGGGACTCCTACAATGAGCAGTTCTTC.